The following is a T cell receptor (beta chain) sequence with its context. V shed 4 bases and J 1 base; nucleotides not matched to a gene: 3. The CDR3 runs 15 residues. Looked up from germline, CDR1 is SGHRS and CDR2 is YFSETQ. TCRdb re-called the RT-PCR reads through MiXCR, storing one row per CDR3 protein. This sample has hundreds of thousands of distinct CDR3 sequences, with approximately 14% found just once. Sequenced input: memory CD4+ T cells from blood. This TCR was recovered from a female donor in good health, serving as a healthy control. This rearrangement joins TRBV5-1 to TRBJ2-5; 11 bases match TRBD1. Here the CDR3 DNA reads TGCGCCAGCAGCAAAGGACAGGGGGCCCAAGAGACCCAGTACTTC. Its protein is CASSKGQGAQETQYF.